A single sample gave rise to the 26 T cell receptor beta chains below, sequenced in a study of blood T cell repertoires in COVID-19. The method was immunoSEQ multiplex PCR; TCRdb's version includes in-frame clones alone and lacks a portion of them. This table has approximately 170,000 clones, roughly four fifths appearing once. The sequencing input was peripheral blood. The source of these receptors is a woman of 80 years or more with COVID-19, enrolled during active disease.

Points on this clone: Other DNA sequences within the sample encode an identical CDR3. The chain couples TRBV18 to TRBJ2-5; 7 nucleotides line up with TRBD2. The CDR3 sequence is 14 residues long. Germline V gives CDR1 KGHSH, CDR2 LQKENI. Losses at the gene ends were 1 base for V and 1 base for J; bases not matched to a gene: 0. In nucleotides, the CDR3 is TGTGCCAGCTCACCACGGGGGGGCCAAGAGACCCAGTACTTC. Translating gives CASSPRGGQETQYF. The full variable domain, completed using reference TRBV18 and TRBJ2-5, is NAGVMQNPRHLVRRRGQEARLRCSPMKGHSHVYWYRQLPEEGLKFMVYLQKENIIDESGMPKERFSAEFPKEGPSILRIQQVVRGDSAAYFCASSPRGGQETQYFGPGTRLLVL.

The V and J genes are TRBV6-1 and TRBJ2-7; tentative D call: TRBD1 (5 bases). This CDR3 has 18 residues. Germline V gene sequence: CDR1 MNHNS, CDR2 SASEGT. V was pared by 0 bases and J by 3 bases, with 21 bases between. DNA for the CDR3: TGTGCCAGCAGTGAAGCGATGGGTCAGGGAAAGAGCAGCTACGAGCAGTACTTC. Its translation is CASSEAMGQGKSSYEQYF.

J is TRBJ2-2 and V is TRBV5-1, with 9 bases identical to TRBD1. Germline CDR1 and CDR2: SGHRS and YFSETQ. V lost 5 bases and J lost 6; bases outside the gene matches: 11. This CDR3 is 16 amino acids long. The CDR3 spells CASSIGTGSSAGELFF. Here the CDR3 DNA reads TGCGCCAGCAGTATCGGGACAGGGTCAAGTGCCGGGGAGCTGTTTTTT.

This clone was recorded once. The V and J genes are TRBV10-3 and TRBJ2-7; weak D call: TRBD2 (6 bases). Germline lookup yields CDR1 ENHRY and CDR2 SYGVKD. The CDR3 has 15 residues. V gave up 8 bases and J gave up 2 bases, with 19 bases separating them. CDR3 loop: CAILVAAQSTYEQYF. The CDR3 nucleotides read TGTGCCATCCTCGTAGCGGCTCAAAGTACCTACGAGCAGTACTTC.

This clone was seen only once. The genes are TRBV29-1 and TRBJ2-5; 11 bases fit TRBD2. Looked up from germline, CDR1 is SQVTM and CDR2 is ANQGSEA. The CDR3 length is 14 residues. V was clipped by 2 bases and J by 5 bases; unmatched bases: 4. DNA for the CDR3: TGCAGCGTTGAACGACTAGCGGGAACGGAGACCCAGTACTTC. The encoded protein is CSVERLAGTETQYF. Based on the CDR3 plus reference TRBV29-1 and TRBJ2-5, the full variable domain is SAVISQKPSRDICQRGTSLTIQCQVDSQVTMMFWYRQQPGQSLTLIATANQGSEATYESGFVIDKFPISRPNLTFSTLTVSNMSPEDSSIYLCSVERLAGTETQYFGPGTRLLVL.

The count of this clone is one. V gene TRBV24-1 combines with J gene TRBJ2-5, with D maybe TRBD1 (6 bases). Per germline, CDR1 KGHDR and CDR2 SFDVKD. The CDR3 runs to 15 residues. V dropped 3 bases and J dropped 1 base, with 11 bases sitting between them. The DNA of the CDR3 is TGTGCCACCAGTGATCCCCGAGGGGGCCAAGAGACCCAGTACTTC. Its translation: CATSDPRGGQETQYF.

The chain couples TRBV11-2 to TRBJ2-7; 8 bases are shared with TRBD1. Germline values: CDR1 SGHAT, CDR2 FQNNGV. V dropped 3 bases and J dropped 0; count of bases not matched to a gene: 7. The CDR3 is 16 residues long. The CDR3 region is CASSLGPGGFSYEQYF. CDR3 coding DNA: TGTGCCAGCAGCTTGGGACCAGGGGGCTTCTCCTACGAGCAGTACTTC.

The chain recombines TRBV9 with TRBJ2-5; D gene unclear. V shed 4 bases and J shed 5 bases, with 15 bases lying between them. The germline gives CDR1 SGDLS, CDR2 YYNGEE. The CDR3 contains 14 residues. The CDR3 protein is CASSLTMGPETQYF. The DNA for the CDR3 is TGTGCCAGCAGCCTCACTATGGGTCCCGAGACCCAGTACTTC.

This sequence joins TRBV19 and TRBJ2-5, with D maybe TRBD2 (6 bases). This CDR3 spans 15 amino acids. V dropped 6 bases and J dropped 2 bases, with 16 bases sitting between them. CDR1 is LNHDA, CDR2 SQIVND, per germline (reference sequence). As DNA, the CDR3 is TGTGCCAGTAGCTTTGGGGACGGGAGACAAGAGACCCAGTACTTC. Translation: CASSFGDGRQETQYF.

V usage is TRBV10-2 and J usage is TRBJ2-5; 7 bases are a match to TRBD2. Germline values: CDR1 WSHSY, CDR2 SAAADI. The CDR3 totals 14 residues. The V and J ends lost 4 bases and 5 bases, in that order; junction bases with no gene match: 7. As DNA, the CDR3 is TGCGCCAGCAGTGTTGGCGGGAGCTCTGAGACCCAGTACTTC. It translates to CASSVGGSSETQYF.

V is TRBV5-1 and J is TRBJ2-5; D is unresolved. Germline V CDR1 and CDR2: SGHRS, YFSETQ. The V gene lost 1 base and the J gene lost 1 base, with 5 bases spanning the gap. The CDR3 consists of 13 residues. CDR3 DNA: TGCGCCAGCAGCTTGTCAATCCAAGAGACCCAGTACTTC. Amino acids: CASSLSIQETQYF.

This clone was recorded once. The chain employs TRBV18 and TRBJ1-3; D perhaps matches TRBD1 (5 bases). The V and J ends lost 0 bases and 7 bases respectively, with 16 bases between them. The CDR3 is 16 amino acids. Per germline, CDR1 KGHSH and CDR2 LQKENI. The CDR3 protein is CASSPPQGSRANTIYF. The DNA for the CDR3 is TGTGCCAGCTCACCACCTCAGGGATCCCGAGCGAACACCATATATTTT.

This chain uses TRBV25-1 with TRBJ1-2; the match to TRBD1 covers 9 bases. The CDR3 length is 16 residues. Germline V gene lookup returns CDR1 MGHDK and CDR2 SYGVNS. J lost 4 bases, V lost 3 bases, and 9 bases had no gene match. CDR3 loop: CASSDTRTGEIYGYTF. DNA for the CDR3: TGTGCCAGCAGTGATACCAGGACAGGGGAAATCTATGGCTACACCTTC.

The rearrangement links TRBV3-1 (or the pseudogene TRBV3-2) to TRBJ1-6; the match to TRBD1 covers 8 bases. The CDR3 is 16 residues long. V was pared by 1 base and J by 6 bases, with 5 bases of the junction left unmatched. Germline V CDR1 and CDR2: LGHDT, YNNKEL (reference sequence). The CDR3 DNA reads as TGTGCCAGCAGCCAAGTTTTAACAGGGGGTAATTCACCCCTCCACTTT. Amino acids: CASSQVLTGGNSPLHF.

This clone has a handful of counts. The chain joins TRBV18 to TRBJ1-1; tentative D call: TRBD1 (6 bases). Trimming took 8 bases from V and 2 from J, leaving 12 bases between them. The germline V gene encodes CDR1 KGHSH and CDR2 LQKENI. CDR3 length equals 13 residues. The CDR3 coding sequence is TGTGCCAGCACCCTGGACAGTAACACTGAAGCTTTCTTT. Protein sequence: CASTLDSNTEAFF.

This chain connects TRBV19 to TRBJ2-3; 9 bases align to TRBD2. V lost 5 bases, J lost 1 base, and 7 bases stayed unmatched. This CDR3 spans 16 amino acids. CDR1 LNHDA and CDR2 SQIVND come from the germline V gene (reference sequence). The CDR3 spells CASSATSSGGTDTQYF. The CDR3 DNA follows: TGTGCCAGTAGTGCGACTTCTAGCGGGGGCACAGATACGCAGTATTTT.

This clone was seen just once. The rearrangement uses TRBV9 and TRBJ2-3, with unresolved D. CDR3 size: 15 residues. Germline CDR1 reads SGDLS; CDR2 reads YYNGEE. The V gene lost 0 bases and the J gene lost 4 bases, with 12 bases spanning the gap. CDR3 in DNA: TGTGCCAGCAGCGTAGCCTCTCGGGTGGCAGATACGCAGTATTTT. This codes for CASSVASRVADTQYF.

This rearrangement joins TRBV18 to TRBJ1-4; 7 nucleotides match TRBD1. Losses at the gene ends were 3 bases for V and 4 bases for J; bases not matched to a gene: 5. The CDR3 consists of 15 residues. Germline CDR1 KGHSH, CDR2 LQKENI. CDR3 loop: CASSPDRAFNEKLFF. CDR3 bases: TGTGCCAGCTCACCCGACAGGGCTTTTAATGAAAAACTGTTTTTT.

The chain carries TRBV5-1 and TRBJ2-3; possibly TRBD2 for D (5 bases). Germline V gives CDR1 SGHRS, CDR2 YFSETQ. With 0 bases removed from V and 2 bases from J, the gap between germline ends came to 10 bases. CDR3 length: 15 residues. The CDR3 loop is CASSLATDYTDTQYF. CDR3 coding DNA: TGCGCCAGCAGCTTGGCAACAGACTACACAGATACGCAGTATTTT.

In DNA, the CDR3 is TGTGCCACCAGCAGAGGGACGACAGCGTACTTC. Its translation: CATSRGTTAYF. V is TRBV15 and J is TRBJ2-7; a weak D match, TRBD1 (5 bases). V lost 1 base to trimming and J lost 12 bases, with 10 bases between them. The CDR3 contains 11 residues. Germline V gene lookup returns CDR1 LNHNV and CDR2 YYDKDF (reference sequence).

This clone appeared a single time. The V gene is TRBV20-1, the J gene TRBJ2-5, with a tentative D call TRBD1 (5 bases). Germline CDR1 DFQATT, CDR2 SNEGSKA (reference sequence). Deletions cut 3 bases from V and 2 bases from J, with 16 bases between. The CDR3 consists of 15 residues. The CDR3 is CSASDGRRGQETQYF. The CDR3 DNA sequence: TGCAGTGCTAGTGACGGACGTAGGGGACAAGAGACCCAGTACTTC.

V gene TRBV25-1 combines with J gene TRBJ1-4; no reliable D call. Trimming removed 2 bases at V and 2 bases at J, with 9 bases between. This CDR3 contains 15 residues. The germline CDR1 and CDR2 sequences are MGHDK and SYGVNS. CDR3 sequence reads: CASSELGGTNEKLFF. DNA for the CDR3: TGTGCCAGCAGTGAACTGGGAGGTACTAATGAAAAACTGTTTTTT.

The sample holds a few counts of this clone. The genes are TRBV24-1 and TRBJ1-3; 9 positions match TRBD1. The CDR3 is made up of 17 amino acids. V trimming: 5 bases; J trimming: 2 bases; junction bases outside the gene matches: 9. Looked up from germline, CDR1 is KGHDR and CDR2 is SFDVKD. CDR3 bases: TGTGCCACCAGTGTTCCGGGACAGGGAATACCTGGAAACACCATATATTTT. It specifies CATSVPGQGIPGNTIYF.

The chain recombines TRBV12-3 or TRBV12-4 with TRBJ1-1; D perhaps matches TRBD1 (6 bases). The CDR3 length is 12 residues. V was trimmed by 5 bases and J by 7 bases, leaving 11 bases between them. CDR3 nucleotide sequence: TGTGCCAGCAGTAACTCAGGGGTTGAAGCTTTCTTT. Translating gives CASSNSGVEAFF.

This clone was seen more than once but under ten times. The chain combines TRBV13 with TRBJ2-7; TRBD1 matches at 10 bases. CDR3 length: 16 amino acids. After removal of 5 bases from V and 3 bases from J, the junction contained 10 bases not matched to a gene. Germline CDR1 PRHDT, CDR2 FYEKMQ (reference sequence). As DNA, the CDR3 is TGTGCCAGCAGCCCAACACGCCGGGACAGGGGCTACGAGCAGTACTTC. This translates into CASSPTRRDRGYEQYF.

The rearrangement uses TRBV18 and TRBJ2-4; D gene ambiguous. In germline, CDR1 is KGHSH, CDR2 LQKENI. The CDR3 contains 15 residues. V lost 3 bases to trimming and J lost 7 bases, with 16 bases between them. CDR3 region: CASSPLGSYENIQYF. CDR3 in DNA: TGTGCCAGCTCACCCCTAGGCTCCTACGAGAACATTCAGTACTTC.